Below are 28 T cell receptor beta chains sequenced from a single sample in a study of T cells in localized non-small cell lung cancer. Repertoires were generated with immunoSEQ multiplex PCR, while TCRdb's copy carries only in-frame clones and drops some. The data show approximately 26,000 clones, roughly 80% seen once. Specimen: peripheral blood, collected before any cancer treatment. All receptors come from a man aged 40 to 69 with stage III squamous cell lung carcinoma.

The chain carries TRBV10-1 and TRBJ2-1; D might be TRBD2 (6 bases). Trimming stripped 0 bases from V and 9 bases from J, with 15 bases between. Germline V CDR1 and CDR2: WNHNN, SYGVQD (reference sequence). CDR3 length: 15 amino acids. The CDR3 DNA reads TGCGCCAGCAGTGAGTCTGCGGGAAGAGGAGGTGAGCAGTTCTTC. Amino acids: CASSESAGRGGEQFF.

This chain connects TRBV30 to TRBJ1-4, with D uncertain. Germline lookup yields CDR1 GTSNPN and CDR2 SVGIG (reference sequence). The CDR3 runs to 11 residues. The ends were cut back, 2 bases at V and 8 bases at J, with 6 bases in the middle. The DNA of the CDR3 is TGTGCCTGGAGTCGAAACGAAAAACTGTTTTTT. Amino acids: CAWSRNEKLFF.

The V and J genes are TRBV10-2 and TRBJ2-3, with 11 bases identical to TRBD2. This CDR3 contains 16 residues. V lost 6 bases, J lost 4 bases, and 9 bases stayed unmatched. Per the germline V gene, CDR1 is WSHSY and CDR2 is SAAADI. The CDR3 spells CASRIASSGRSDTQYF. The DNA of the CDR3 is TGCGCCAGCAGGATCGCTTCTAGCGGGAGGTCAGATACGCAGTATTTT.

The rearrangement links TRBV28 to TRBJ2-7; D is uncertain. The CDR3 spans 13 residues. Germline assignment: CDR1 MDHEN and CDR2 SYDVKM. V was shortened by 3 bases and J by 4 bases, with 10 bases between the two germline ends. CDR3 DNA sequence: TGTGCCAGCAGTTTGGGCACGGATTACGAGCAGTACTTC. Its protein product is CASSLGTDYEQYF.

The chain uses TRBV7-3 and TRBJ2-1; D may match TRBD1 or TRBD2 (7 bases each). This CDR3 has 15 residues. The V end lost 5 bases, the J end lost 7 bases, and 18 bases lay between the germline ends. Germline V gene lookup returns CDR1 SGHTA and CDR2 FQGTGA. The CDR3 nucleotides read TGTGCCAGCAGCCCCCCAGGGGGGGAGGGGAATGAGCAGTTCTTC. Its protein is CASSPPGGEGNEQFF.

Points on this clone: The germline gene is not matched at one end of the junction; a read error may be the cause. The J gene is TRBJ2-5, the V gene TRBV7-7, with D unresolved. The CDR3 contains 15 residues. Germline values: CDR1 SSHAT, CDR2 FNYEAQ (reference sequence). The CDR3 DNA reads TGTGCTAGCAGCTTAATGTCAGGCCTTCAAGAGACCCAGTACTTC. Its translation: CASSLMSGLQETQYF.

V usage is TRBV14 and J usage is TRBJ2-1; D is unresolved. The CDR3 sequence is 13 residues long. The germline V and J ends were trimmed by 0 bases and 9 bases, with 9 bases remaining between them. Looked up from germline, CDR1 is SGHDN and CDR2 is FVKESK. The CDR3 loop reads CASSQDPLGEQFF. The CDR3 DNA follows: TGTGCCAGCAGCCAAGATCCCCTCGGTGAGCAGTTCTTC.

The gene calls are TRBV7-3 and TRBJ1-4; unclear D gene. Germline loops: CDR1 SGHTA, CDR2 FQGTGA. The CDR3 covers 10 residues. Trimming pared 5 bases from V and 16 bases from J, leaving 11 bases between. The CDR3 nucleotides are TGTGCCAGCAGCCACAAAACTGGGTTTTTT. Its protein product is CASSHKTGFF.

This clone was recorded a few times. The chain combines TRBV30 with TRBJ1-4; D gene uncertain. Germline values: CDR1 GTSNPN, CDR2 SVGIG (reference sequence). The V and J ends lost 7 bases and 3 bases respectively, with 12 bases between them. The CDR3 runs to 13 residues. The CDR3 sequence: CASLRRSNEKLFF. The CDR3 nucleotides are TGTGCCTCCCTCCGTAGGTCTAATGAAAAACTGTTTTTT.

The chain joins TRBV29-1 to TRBJ1-1, with 7 nucleotides matching TRBD1. CDR1 is SQVTM, CDR2 ANQGSEA, per germline. J lost 3 bases, V lost 4 bases, and 2 bases had no gene match. The CDR3 contains 12 residues. The DNA of the CDR3 is TGCAGCGTTGGACAGGGCGACACTGAAGCTTTCTTT. Translation gives CSVGQGDTEAFF.

Here the CDR3 DNA reads TGTGCCAGCAGTGCACACACGGCGGGTTATGGCTACACCTTC. It yields the protein CASSAHTAGYGYTF. This chain links TRBV25-1 with TRBJ1-2; no definite D call. The V gene's germline CDR1 is MGHDK and CDR2 SYGVNS. The CDR3 loop spans 14 amino acids. V gave up 4 bases and J gave up 5 bases, with 14 bases separating them.

The rearrangement joins TRBV5-4 to TRBJ1-1, with D uncertain. The CDR3 loop spans 13 amino acids. CDR1 and CDR2 from the germline V gene are SGHNT and YYREEE (reference sequence). Trimming left V 4 bases short and J 3 bases short, with 10 bases between. CDR3 nucleotides: TGTGCCAGCAGCCCTGACACGGACACTGAAGCTTTCTTT. Translated: CASSPDTDTEAFF.

V is TRBV15 and J is TRBJ1-5; D possibly corresponds to TRBD1 (6 bases). From germline, CDR1 is LNHNV and CDR2 YYDKDF (reference sequence). V lost 3 bases to trimming and J lost 3 bases, with 15 bases between them. The length of the CDR3 is 16 residues. The DNA for the CDR3 is TGTGCCACCAGCAGGTCTCGGAGGGGGAACAATCAGCCCCAGCATTTT. It yields the protein CATSRSRRGNNQPQHF.

The chain recombines TRBV7-2 with TRBJ2-3, with D possibly matching TRBD2 (5 bases). V dropped 5 bases and J dropped 6 bases, with 12 bases sitting between them. Germline-derived CDR1 and CDR2 are SGHTA and FQGNSA. This CDR3 region has 13 residues. CDR3 protein: CASSRPPGDTQYF. CDR3 sequence (DNA): TGTGCCAGCAGCCGCCCCCCGGGGGATACGCAGTATTTT.

In this sample, this clone turned up a few times. The V call is TRBV18, the J call TRBJ1-1; a weak D match, TRBD1 (5 bases). Germline V gene lookup returns CDR1 KGHSH and CDR2 LQKENI. Trimming left V 3 bases short and J 4 bases short, with 12 bases between. This CDR3 contains 14 residues. The CDR3 sequence: CASSPQGGATEAFF. CDR3 DNA sequence: TGTGCCAGCTCACCCCAGGGAGGGGCCACTGAAGCTTTCTTT.

This chain joins TRBV18 and TRBJ2-7, with 8 bases matching TRBD2. Unmatched junction bases numbered 3, after V lost 0 bases and J lost 5 bases. The CDR3 has 14 amino acids. Germline V gene data show CDR1 as KGHSH and CDR2 as LQKENI. The CDR3 region has the DNA TGTGCCAGCTCACCACCAGCGGGAGCCAACGAGCAGTACTTC. This sequence encodes CASSPPAGANEQYF.

This clone was observed once. V gene TRBV11-2 combines with J gene TRBJ2-1, with D possibly being TRBD1 (5 bases). The CDR3 sequence is 17 residues long. The germline V gene has CDR1 SGHAT and CDR2 FQNNGV. Between the trimmed V and J ends, which lost 5 bases and 9 bases, there was a span of 26 bases. The CDR3 bases are TGTGCCAGCAGCCCCCCCGGGCGGTATGCAGGGTCGAGTGAGCAGTTCTTC. This codes for CASSPPGRYAGSSEQFF.

CDR3 region: CASSLDRVEQFF. The CDR3 region has the DNA TGTGCCAGCAGCTTGGACAGGGTCGAGCAGTTCTTC. The chain carries TRBV7-2 and TRBJ2-1; TRBD1 matches at 8 bases. The length of the CDR3 is 12 residues. The V segment lost 3 bases and the J segment 10 bases; nucleotides outside the gene matches: 2. Germline CDR1 and CDR2: SGHTA and FQGNSA. The full variable domain, completed using reference TRBV7-2 and TRBJ2-1, is GAGVSQSPSNKVTEKGKDVELRCDPISGHTALYWYRQSLGQGLEFLIYFQGNSAPDKSGLPSDRFSAERTGGSVSTLTIQRTQQEDSAVYLCASSLDRVEQFFGPGTRLTVL.

The CDR3 sequence: CASSLWESSYNEQFF. CDR3 nucleotide sequence: TGTGCCAGCAGCTTGTGGGAGAGCTCCTACAATGAGCAGTTCTTC. This chain joins TRBV5-5 and TRBJ2-1; D may be TRBD2 (5 bases). The V gene lost 1 base and the J gene lost 0 bases, with 8 bases spanning the gap. Germline V gives CDR1 SGHKS, CDR2 YYEKEE (reference sequence). This CDR3 is built from 15 residues. The full variable domain, in which reference TRBV5-5 and TRBJ2-1 provide the parts outside the CDR3, is DAGVTQSPTHLIKTRGQQVTLRCSPISGHKSVSWYQQVLGQGPQFIFQYYEKEERGRGNFPDRFSARQFPNYSSELNVNALLLGDSALYLCASSLWESSYNEQFFGPGTRLTVL.

V gene TRBV5-6 combines with J gene TRBJ1-5, with D unresolved. The CDR3 sequence is 15 residues long. Trimming shortened V by 3 bases and J by 4 bases, and 14 bases separated the two germline ends. Germline V CDR1 and CDR2: SGHDT, YYEEEE. This CDR3 is CASSSFPRQNQPQHF. The CDR3 coding sequence is TGTGCCAGCAGCTCGTTTCCCAGGCAGAATCAGCCCCAGCATTTT.

The chain recombines TRBV30 with TRBJ1-5; weak D call: TRBD1 (6 bases). V shed 0 bases and J shed 8 bases, with 17 bases lying between them. The CDR3 extends over 15 amino acids. The V gene's germline CDR1 is GTSNPN and CDR2 SVGIG (reference sequence). The CDR3 is CAWSVTGQPAEPQHF. In nucleotides, the CDR3 is TGTGCCTGGAGTGTAACGGGACAACCGGCCGAGCCCCAGCATTTT.

This chain uses TRBV7-3 with TRBJ2-3, with D tentatively TRBD2 (6 bases). The CDR3 length is 14 residues. V was pared by 3 bases and J by 3 bases, with 10 bases between. The germline V gene encodes CDR1 SGHTA and CDR2 FQGTGA. The CDR3 DNA sequence: TGTGCCAGCAGCTTCGCTGGGGGGACAGATACGCAGTATTTT. This codes for CASSFAGGTDTQYF.

The V call is TRBV6-1, the J call TRBJ2-1; D call uncertain. CDR1 is MNHNS, CDR2 SASEGT, per germline. The CDR3 sequence is 11 residues long. Between the trimmed V and J ends, which lost 7 bases and 3 bases, there was a span of 4 bases. CDR3 coding DNA: TGTGCCAGCAATAACTACAATGAGCAGTTCTTC. Its protein is CASNNYNEQFF.

In its sample, this clone was seen a few times. The chain employs TRBV9 and TRBJ1-6; D gene ambiguous. Per the germline V gene, CDR1 is SGDLS and CDR2 is YYNGEE. V lost 0 bases and J 10 bases, leaving 8 bases between the germline ends. The CDR3 length is 13 residues. The CDR3 here is CASSVAGRSPLHF. CDR3 nucleotides: TGTGCCAGCAGCGTAGCGGGCCGCTCACCCCTCCACTTT.

The chain couples TRBV6-1 to TRBJ2-3; D call uncertain. Trimming pared 8 bases from V and 6 bases from J, leaving 18 bases between. Germline V gives CDR1 MNHNS, CDR2 SASEGT. CDR3 length: 14 amino acids. CDR3 sequence (DNA): TGTGCCAGCCGAGCCGGTGGAACGGTGGATACGCAGTATTTT. This codes for CASRAGGTVDTQYF.

As concerns this clone: Relative to the germline gene, one junction end is altered; a read error may explain this. The rearrangement joins TRBV7-7 to TRBJ1-3; D is undetermined. CDR3 length equals 14 residues. The V gene's germline CDR1 is SSHAT and CDR2 FNYEAQ (reference sequence). Here the CDR3 DNA reads TGTGCTAGCAGCTTAGGAGGGAGCGGAAACACCATATATTTT. Amino acids: CASSLGGSGNTIYF. Filled out from reference TRBV7-7 and TRBJ1-3, the complete variable domain reads GAGVSQSPRYKVTKRGQDVTLRCDPISSHATLYWYQQALGQGPEFLTYFNYEAQPDKSGLPSDRFSAERPEGSISTLTIQRTEQRDSAMYRCASSLGGSGNTIYFGEGSWLTVV.

For the CDR3, the DNA is TGCGCCAGCAGCCAGGGGGGGGCGGAGAGCTCCTACAATGAGCAGTTCTTC. This sequence encodes CASSQGGAESSYNEQFF. The chain combines TRBV4-1 with TRBJ2-1; TRBD2 is a possible D gene (7 bases). Trimming removed 3 bases from V and 0 bases from J, with 15 bases in between. The length of the CDR3 is 17 residues. Germline V CDR1 and CDR2: MGHRA, YSYEKL.

The chain joins TRBV10-1 to TRBJ1-1; possible D gene TRBD1, 6 bases. The V and J ends lost 4 bases and 3 bases respectively, with 12 bases between them. Germline-derived CDR1 and CDR2 are WNHNN and SYGVQD (reference sequence). CDR3 length equals 14 residues. CDR3 sequence (DNA): TGCGCCAGCAGTGCGGGGGCTTGGGACACTGAAGCTTTCTTT. Its translation is CASSAGAWDTEAFF.